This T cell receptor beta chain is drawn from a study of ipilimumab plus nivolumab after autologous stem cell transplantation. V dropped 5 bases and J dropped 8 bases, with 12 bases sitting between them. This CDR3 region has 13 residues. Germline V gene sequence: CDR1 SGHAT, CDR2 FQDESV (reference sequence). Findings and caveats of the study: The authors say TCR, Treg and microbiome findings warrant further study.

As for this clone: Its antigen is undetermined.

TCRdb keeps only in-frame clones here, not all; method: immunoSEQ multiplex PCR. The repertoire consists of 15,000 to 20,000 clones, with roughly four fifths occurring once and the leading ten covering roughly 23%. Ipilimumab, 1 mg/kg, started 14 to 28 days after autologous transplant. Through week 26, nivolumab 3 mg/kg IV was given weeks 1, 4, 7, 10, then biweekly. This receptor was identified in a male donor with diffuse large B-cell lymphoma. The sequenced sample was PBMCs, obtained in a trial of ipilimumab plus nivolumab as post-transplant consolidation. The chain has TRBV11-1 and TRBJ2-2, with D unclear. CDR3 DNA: TGTGCCAGCAGCCCCCCCGTCGTAGGGGAGCTGTTTTTT. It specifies CASSPPVVGELFF.